This TCR beta chain came from a study of T cell responses to AZD1222 COVID-19 vaccine. Study conclusions and caveats: Sampled repertoires all dated from after the peak T cell response. Nearly half of spike-specific TCRs reportedly go after variant regions that carry no mutations. Of the AZD1222 recipients, only five to seven were seropositive at baseline. Donor demographics were predominantly white British with a female majority; clonal diversity may be underestimated.

The table came from immunoSEQ multiplex PCR; TCRdb's copy has only in-frame clones and leaves some out. The sample yields about 180,000 clones, around nine tenths seen once. With regard to this clone: Its specificity is unknown. Within the sample, other DNA sequences also encode this same CDR3.

The CDR3 is made up of 11 amino acids. V lost 4 bases, J lost 2 bases, and 1 base lay in between. This material consisted of peripheral blood, taken 28 days after the second AZD1222 dose. The receptor was isolated from an adult who received the AZD1222 COVID-19 vaccine. The chain couples TRBV12-3 or TRBV12-4 to TRBJ2-3, with D hard to call. The CDR3 DNA sequence: TGTGCCAGCAGTTCCACAGATACGCAGTATTTT. This gives the protein CASSSTDTQYF.